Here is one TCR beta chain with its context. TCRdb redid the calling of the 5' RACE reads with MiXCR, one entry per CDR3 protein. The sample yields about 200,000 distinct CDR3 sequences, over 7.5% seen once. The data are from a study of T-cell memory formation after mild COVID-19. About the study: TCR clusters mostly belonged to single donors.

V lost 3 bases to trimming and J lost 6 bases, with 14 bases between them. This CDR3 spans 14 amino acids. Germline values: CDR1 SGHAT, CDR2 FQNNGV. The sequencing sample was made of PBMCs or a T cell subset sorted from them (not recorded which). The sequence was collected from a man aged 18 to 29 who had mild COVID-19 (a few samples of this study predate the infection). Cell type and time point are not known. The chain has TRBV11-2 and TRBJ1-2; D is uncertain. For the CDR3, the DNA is TGTGCCAGCAGCTTGGTAGGGTCCGAGCATGGCTACACCTTC. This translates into CASSLVGSEHGYTF.